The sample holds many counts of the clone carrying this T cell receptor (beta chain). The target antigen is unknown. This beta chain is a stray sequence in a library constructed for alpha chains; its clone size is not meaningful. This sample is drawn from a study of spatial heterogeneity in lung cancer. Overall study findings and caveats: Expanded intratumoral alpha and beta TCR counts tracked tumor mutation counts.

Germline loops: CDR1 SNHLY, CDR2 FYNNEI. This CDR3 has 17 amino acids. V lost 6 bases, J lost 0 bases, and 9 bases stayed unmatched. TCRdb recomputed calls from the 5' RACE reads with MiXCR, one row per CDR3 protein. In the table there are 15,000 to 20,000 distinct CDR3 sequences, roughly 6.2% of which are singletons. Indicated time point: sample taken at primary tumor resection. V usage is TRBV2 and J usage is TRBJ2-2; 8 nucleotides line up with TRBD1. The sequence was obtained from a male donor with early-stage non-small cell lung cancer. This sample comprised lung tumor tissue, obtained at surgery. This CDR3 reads CASSQVGTGSNTGELFF. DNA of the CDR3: TGTGCCAGCAGCCAAGTCGGGACAGGCTCGAACACCGGGGAGCTGTTTTTT.